Presented here are 4 T cell receptor beta chains from one specimen sequenced in a study of T cell repertoires in aging, cancer and after chemotherapy. Rearranged V-D-J TRB sequences were amplified with a mixed TRB-A/B primer pool. TCRdb reprocessed the multiplex PCR reads with MiXCR, giving one entry per CDR3 protein. The repertoire includes about 1,400 distinct CDR3 sequences, roughly 50% of them detected once, and around 40% sits in the top ten. Amplification of TCR beta used genomic DNA extracted from peripheral blood. Sequenced: blood. Receptors originate from a human donor with a blood cancer.

By sample fraction, this clonotype is medium-sized (0.01 to 0.1%). The chain couples TRBV12-3 or TRBV12-4 to TRBJ2-5; 10 bases align to TRBD1. J gave up 0 bases and V 6 bases, and 4 bases lay outside the gene matches. This CDR3 is 15 amino acids long. The CDR3 DNA is TGTGCCAGCAGCCGGGGACAGGGGTACCAAGAGACCCAGTACTTC. Its protein is CASSRGQGYQETQYF.

For this clonotype: A much larger clone differs from this one at a single base, so this may be a read error. The chain combines TRBV27 with TRBJ1-5; D not resolved. Between the trimmed V and J ends, which lost 5 bases and 1 base, there was a span of 9 bases. The CDR3 spans 14 residues. Germline V CDR1 and CDR2: MNHEY, SMNVEV (reference sequence). The CDR3 reads CASSPLQSNQPQHF. In nucleotides, the CDR3 is TGTGCCAGCAGTCCTCTACAGAGCAATCAGCCCCAGCATTTT.

As to this clonotype: Because the CDR3 is missing its conserved closing phenylalanine or tryptophan, this is likely a read error. The rearrangement links TRBV7-2 to TRBJ2-3; TRBD2 matches 12 bases. Germline V gene lookup returns CDR1 SGHTA and CDR2 FQGNSA. CDR3 length: 19 residues. V lost 5 bases to trimming and J lost 0 bases; unmatched junction nucleotides: 12. This chain's CDR3 is CASSTRTAGLAGSTDTQYS. The CDR3 bases are TGTGCCAGCAGCACCCGGACGGCGGGACTAGCGGGTAGCACAGATACGCAGTATTCT.

This clonotype is termed large (0.1 to 1%). This chain connects TRBV30 to TRBJ2-5; 8 bases agree with TRBD1. This CDR3 is 14 amino acids long. Germline values: CDR1 GTSNPN, CDR2 SVGIG (reference sequence). J gave up 5 bases and V 4 bases, and 9 bases lay outside the gene matches. This chain's CDR3 is CAWNPQGAQETQYF. The CDR3 bases are TGTGCCTGGAATCCCCAGGGGGCACAGGAGACCCAGTACTTC. Full variable domain (remainder filled in from reference TRBV30 and TRBJ2-5): SQTIHQWPATLVQPVGSPLSLECTVEGTSNPNLYWYRQAAGRGLQLLFYSVGIGQISSEVPQNLSASRPQDRQFILSSKKLLLSDSGFYLCAWNPQGAQETQYFGPGTRLLVL.